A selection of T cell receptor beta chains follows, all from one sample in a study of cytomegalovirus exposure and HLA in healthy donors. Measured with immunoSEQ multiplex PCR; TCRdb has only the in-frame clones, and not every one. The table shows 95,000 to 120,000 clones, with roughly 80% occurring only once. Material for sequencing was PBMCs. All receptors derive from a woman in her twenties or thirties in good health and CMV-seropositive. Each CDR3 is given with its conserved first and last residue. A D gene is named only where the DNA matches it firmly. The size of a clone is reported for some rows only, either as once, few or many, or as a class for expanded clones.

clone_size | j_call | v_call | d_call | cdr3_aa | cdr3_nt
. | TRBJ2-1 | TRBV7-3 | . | CASSLERTIDNEQFF | TGTGCCAGCAGCTTGGAGAGGACAATCGACAATGAGCAGTTCTTC
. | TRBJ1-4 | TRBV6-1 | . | CASRKGGDNEKLFF | TGTGCCAGCAGGAAAGGGGGAGATAATGAAAAACTGTTTTTT
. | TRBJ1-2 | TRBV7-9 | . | CASSPIGAYGYGYTF | TGTGCCAGCAGCCCAATTGGGGCCTACGGCTATGGCTACACCTTC
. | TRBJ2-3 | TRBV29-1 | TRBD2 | CSLRLAADTQYF | TGCAGCCTCCGACTAGCGGCAGATACGCAGTATTTT
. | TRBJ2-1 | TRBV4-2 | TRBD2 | CASSQATSGGTYNEQFF | TGTGCCAGCAGCCAGGCGACTAGCGGGGGGACCTACAATGAGCAGTTCTTC
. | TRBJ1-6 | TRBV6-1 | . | CASSFRGWGDSPLHF | TGTGCCAGCAGTTTCAGGGGCTGGGGAGATTCACCCCTCCACTTT
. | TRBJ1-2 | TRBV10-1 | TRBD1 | CASSPGTGGGYTF | TGCGCCAGCAGCCCCGGGACAGGGGGCGGCTACACCTTC
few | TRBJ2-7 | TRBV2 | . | CASNEEAAYEQYF | TGTGCCAGCAATGAGGAGGCGGCATACGAGCAGTACTTC
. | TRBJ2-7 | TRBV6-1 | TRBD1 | CASSVNAGTGGYEQYF | TGTGCCAGCAGTGTTAACGCCGGGACAGGGGGTTACGAGCAGTACTTC
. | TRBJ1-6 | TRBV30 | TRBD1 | CAWNRDRFNPAHSPLHF | TGTGCCTGGAACCGGGACAGGTTTAATCCGGCCCATTCGCCCCTCCACTTT
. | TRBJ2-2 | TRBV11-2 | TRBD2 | CASRSPLAGGNTGELFF | TGTGCCAGCAGATCTCCATTAGCGGGAGGGAACACCGGGGAGCTGTTTTTT
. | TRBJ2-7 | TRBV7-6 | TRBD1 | CASSLEAGTGAYEQYF | TGTGCCAGCAGCTTAGAGGCCGGGACAGGGGCCTACGAGCAGTACTTC
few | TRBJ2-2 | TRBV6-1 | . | CASSGTFGDTGELFF | TGTGCCAGCAGTGGTACATTCGGAGACACCGGGGAGCTGTTTTTT
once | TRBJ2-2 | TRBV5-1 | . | CASSLVTSANTGELFF | TGCGCCAGCAGCTTGGTTACCAGCGCGAACACCGGGGAGCTGTTTTTT
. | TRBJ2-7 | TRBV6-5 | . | CASSYPGVDEQYF | TGTGCCAGCAGTTACCCGGGAGTTGACGAGCAGTACTTC
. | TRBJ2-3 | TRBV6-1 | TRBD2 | CASREKTSGSAGTDTQYF | TGTGCCAGCAGGGAAAAGACTAGCGGGAGTGCTGGCACAGATACGCAGTATTTT
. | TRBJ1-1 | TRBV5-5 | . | CASSLVGGLGTEAFF | TGTGCCAGCAGCTTGGTAGGCGGTTTGGGCACTGAAGCTTTCTTT
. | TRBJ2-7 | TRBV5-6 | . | CASSLMLGAYEQYF | TGTGCCAGCAGCTTAATGCTGGGAGCCTACGAGCAGTACTTC
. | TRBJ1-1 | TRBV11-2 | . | CASSLGLNTEAFF | TGTGCCAGCAGCTTAGGACTAAACACTGAAGCTTTCTTT
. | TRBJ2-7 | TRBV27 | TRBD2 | CASSFRTSGDYEQYF | TGTGCCAGCAGTTTCCGGACTAGCGGGGACTACGAGCAGTACTTC
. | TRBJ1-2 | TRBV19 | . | CASNSNSGENYGYTF | TGTGCCAGTAATTCGAACTCGGGGGAGAACTATGGCTACACCTTC
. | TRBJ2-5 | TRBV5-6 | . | CASSVGSQETQYF | TGTGCCAGCAGCGTTGGCAGTCAAGAGACCCAGTACTTC
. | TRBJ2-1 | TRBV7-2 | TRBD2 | CASSLVGGVIYNEQFF | TGTGCCAGCAGCCTCGTGGGGGGGGTCATTTACAATGAGCAGTTCTTC
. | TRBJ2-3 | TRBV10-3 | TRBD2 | CAITEREVQDTQYF | TGTGCCATCACCGAGCGGGAGGTTCAAGATACGCAGTATTTT
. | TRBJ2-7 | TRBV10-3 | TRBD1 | CAISDRDRASYEQYF | TGTGCCATCAGTGATCGGGACAGGGCGTCCTACGAGCAGTACTTC
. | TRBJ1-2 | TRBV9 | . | CASSVEKIGVYTF | TGTGCCAGCAGCGTGGAAAAAATCGGGGTCTACACCTTC
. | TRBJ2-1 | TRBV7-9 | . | CASSLDGNEQFF | TGTGCCAGCAGCTTAGACGGCAATGAGCAGTTCTTC
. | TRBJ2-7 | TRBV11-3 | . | CASSGEAQGRDEQYF | TGTGCCAGCAGCGGGGAGGCCCAAGGGCGGGACGAGCAGTACTTC
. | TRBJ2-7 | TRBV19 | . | CASSRKGLGEQYF | TGTGCCAGTAGTCGGAAGGGGCTCGGGGAGCAGTACTTC
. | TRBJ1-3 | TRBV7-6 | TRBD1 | CASSLAAGGFGNTIYF | TGTGCCAGCAGCTTAGCTGCAGGGGGATTTGGAAACACCATATATTTT
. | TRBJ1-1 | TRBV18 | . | CASSTQTGGTEAFF | TGTGCCAGCTCAACGCAGACCGGAGGGACTGAAGCTTTCTTT
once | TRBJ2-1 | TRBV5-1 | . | CATSASSASYNEQFF | TGCGCCACCTCAGCCTCTAGCGCCTCCTACAATGAGCAGTTCTTC
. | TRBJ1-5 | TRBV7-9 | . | CSSSPTESNQPQHF | TGTTCCAGCAGCCCTACAGAGAGCAATCAGCCCCAGCATTTT
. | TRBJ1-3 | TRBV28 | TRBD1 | CASSTGQIHSGNTIYF | TGTGCCAGCAGTACGGGACAGATCCACTCTGGAAACACCATATATTTT
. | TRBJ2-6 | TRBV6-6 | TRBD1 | CAINPGQGTGANVLTF | TGTGCCATCAACCCGGGACAGGGAACTGGGGCCAACGTCCTGACTTTC
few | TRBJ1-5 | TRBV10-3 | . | CASSTSGDQPQHF | TGTGCCAGCAGTACCTCAGGGGACCAGCCCCAGCATTTT
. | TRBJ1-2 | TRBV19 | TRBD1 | CASSLVGQGYGYTF | TGTGCCAGTAGCCTTGTTGGACAGGGCTATGGCTACACCTTC
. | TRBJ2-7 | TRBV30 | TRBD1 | CAWSVWGTGHYEQYF | TGTGCCTGGAGTGTATGGGGGACAGGGCACTACGAGCAGTACTTC
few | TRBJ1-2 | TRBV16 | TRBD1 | CASSQTDRTNYGYTF | TGTGCCAGCAGCCAAACGGACAGGACGAACTATGGCTACACCTTC
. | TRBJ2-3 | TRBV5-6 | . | CASSLAGTPIGADTQYF | TGTGCCAGCAGCTTGGCCGGGACACCCATCGGTGCAGATACGCAGTATTTT
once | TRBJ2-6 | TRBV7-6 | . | CASSLKPGYGANVLTF | TGTGCCAGCAGCTTAAAACCGGGGTATGGGGCCAACGTCCTGACTTTC
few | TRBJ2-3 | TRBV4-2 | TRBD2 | CASSQGTSGSTDTQYF | TGTGCCAGCAGCCAAGGGACTAGCGGGAGCACAGATACGCAGTATTTT
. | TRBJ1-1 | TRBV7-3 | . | CASSNGDEAFF | TGTGCCAGTTCGAACGGTGATGAAGCTTTCTTT
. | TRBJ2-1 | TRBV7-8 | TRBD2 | CASSLGLGGSAYNEQFF | TGTGCCAGCAGCTTAGGGTTAGGCGGGAGCGCCTACAATGAGCAGTTCTTC
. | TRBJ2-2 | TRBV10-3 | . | CAISDKQGIDTGELFF | TGTGCCATCAGTGACAAACAGGGTATCGACACCGGGGAGCTGTTTTTT
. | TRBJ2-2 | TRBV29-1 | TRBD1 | CSVDPGQGGTGELFF | TGCAGCGTTGACCCGGGACAGGGGGGGACCGGGGAGCTGTTTTTT
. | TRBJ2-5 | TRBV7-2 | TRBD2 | CASSRPILAGQETQYF | TGTGCCAGCAGCCGACCCATACTAGCGGGGCAAGAGACCCAGTACTTC
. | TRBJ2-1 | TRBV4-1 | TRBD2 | CASSLLGLAGYNEQFF | TGCGCCAGCAGCCTCTTAGGACTAGCGGGGTACAATGAGCAGTTCTTC
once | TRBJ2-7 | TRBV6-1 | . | CASSTPGLGRQYF | TGTGCCAGCAGTACACCGGGACTGGGGAGGCAGTACTTC
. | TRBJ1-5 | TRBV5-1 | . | CASSLDGQGINQPQHF | TGCGCCAGCAGCTTGGATGGTCAGGGGATCAATCAGCCCCAGCATTTT
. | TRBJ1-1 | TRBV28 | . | CASSLLRGAFF | TGTGCCAGCAGTTTACTTCGGGGAGCTTTCTTT
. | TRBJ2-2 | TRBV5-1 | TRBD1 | CASSSGQGGGELFF | TGCGCCAGCAGCTCGGGACAGGGAGGCGGGGAGCTGTTTTTT
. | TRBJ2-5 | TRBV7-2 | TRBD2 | CASSSGLAGGQETQYF | TGTGCCAGCAGCTCCGGACTAGCGGGGGGGCAAGAGACCCAGTACTTC
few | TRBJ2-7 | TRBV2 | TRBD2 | CASSRLAGVYEQYF | TGTGCCAGCAGTCGACTAGCGGGAGTTTACGAGCAGTACTTC
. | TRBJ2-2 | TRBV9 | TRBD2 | CASSAPAGGSGELFF | TGTGCCAGCAGCGCCCCCGCGGGAGGGAGCGGGGAGCTGTTTTTT
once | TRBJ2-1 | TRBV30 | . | CAWNLGAVYNEQFF | TGTGCCTGGAATTTGGGGGCGGTGTACAATGAGCAGTTCTTC
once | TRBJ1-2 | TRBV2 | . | CASSGMTRRIYGYTF | TGTGCCAGCAGTGGAATGACTCGAAGAATCTATGGCTACACCTTC
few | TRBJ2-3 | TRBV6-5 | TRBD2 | CASSPLAGDTDTQYF | TGTGCCAGCAGCCCACTAGCGGGGGACACAGATACGCAGTATTTT
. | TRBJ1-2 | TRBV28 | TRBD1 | CASSWRDRGWYGYTF | TGTGCCAGCAGTTGGAGGGACAGGGGTTGGTATGGCTACACCTTC